This TCR beta chain originates from a study of cytomegalovirus exposure and HLA in healthy donors. Study-wide findings and caveats: The authors later linked a missense DCLRE1C variant to TCR beta V- and J-gene trimming.

About this clone: Its matching antigen is unknown.

The PCR used 60 Vbeta and 13 Jbeta primers. Here immunoSEQ multiplex PCR was the method, and the copy in TCRdb shows in-frame clones only, minus some. The sample yields 150,000 to 200,000 clones, more than 60% seen once. CDR1 and CDR2 (germline): SEHNR, FQNEAQ (reference sequence). The V gene end was trimmed by 5 bases and the J gene end by 5 bases; junction bases not matched to a gene: 17. The CDR3 loop spans 18 amino acids. V gene TRBV7-9 combines with J gene TRBJ2-3; 9 bases fit TRBD2. The specimen sequenced was PBMCs. The source of this sequence is a woman between 40 and 50 years old in good health and CMV-seropositive. CDR3 DNA sequence: TGTGCCAGCAGCCTCCCGCCGCGGCTAGCGGGAAAGGTAGATACGCAGTATTTT. Amino acid sequence: CASSLPPRLAGKVDTQYF.